Following are 8 T cell receptor beta chains from one sample sequenced in a study of cytomegalovirus exposure and HLA in healthy donors. Use of 60 Vbeta and 13 Jbeta primers characterized the PCR. Profiling relied on immunoSEQ multiplex PCR, and the TCRdb table lists in-frame clones only, not all of them. In the table there are around 150,000 clones, roughly 77% of which are singletons. Sequenced sample: PBMCs. The receptors here all came from a man in his fifties in good health and CMV-seropositive.

There are a few counts of this clone. The chain uses TRBV29-1 and TRBJ2-7; 8 bases are shared with TRBD1. The germline gives CDR1 SQVTM, CDR2 ANQGSEA. The CDR3 spans 14 residues. Trimming took 6 bases from V and 0 from J; bases not matched to a gene: 7. The CDR3 protein is CSVSPGGNSYEQYF. As DNA, the CDR3 is TGCAGCGTGAGCCCAGGGGGCAACTCCTACGAGCAGTACTTC.

This sequence joins TRBV4-1 and TRBJ1-4; D may be TRBD1 (5 bases). Deletions cut 1 base from V and 8 bases from J, with 11 bases between. Per germline, CDR1 MGHRA and CDR2 YSYEKL. The CDR3 spans 14 residues. CDR3 sequence reads: CASSQGNRLEKLFF. The CDR3 nucleotides read TGCGCCAGCAGCCAAGGTAACAGGCTAGAAAAACTGTTTTTT.

The CDR3 region is CASSSRQSSTYNEQFF. The CDR3, as DNA: TGTGCCAGCAGCTCGCGACAGAGCTCGACCTACAATGAGCAGTTCTTC. V and J are TRBV5-8 and TRBJ2-1; D might be TRBD1 (5 bases). Germline CDR1 is SGHTS and CDR2 is YDEGEE. Trimming removed 3 bases from V and 2 bases from J, with 15 bases in between. The CDR3 runs to 16 residues.

The rearrangement joins TRBV19 to TRBJ2-6; D is undetermined. V gave up 5 bases and J gave up 0 bases, with 8 bases separating them. CDR1 is LNHDA and CDR2 is SQIVND in the germline V gene (reference sequence). The CDR3 runs to 15 residues. CDR3 sequence reads: CASSLVGSGANVLTF. The DNA of the CDR3 is TGTGCCAGTAGTCTGGTCGGCTCTGGGGCCAACGTCCTGACTTTC.

The J gene is TRBJ1-5, the V gene TRBV9; D not resolved. Germline loops: CDR1 SGDLS, CDR2 YYNGEE. The CDR3 extends over 14 amino acids. V lost 0 bases and J 2 bases, leaving 6 bases between the germline ends. The CDR3 DNA reads as TGTGCCAGCAGCGTAGGGGCAGGCAATCAGCCCCAGCATTTT. Translating gives CASSVGAGNQPQHF.

The V and J genes are TRBV11-2 and TRBJ2-7, with TRBD2 as a possible D gene (6 bases). The V and J ends lost 1 base and 2 bases respectively, with 9 bases between them. The CDR3 spans 14 residues. The germline CDR1 and CDR2 sequences are SGHAT and FQNNGV. CDR3 sequence: CASSLGRETYEQYF. The CDR3 region has the DNA TGTGCCAGCAGCTTAGGGAGGGAGACCTACGAGCAGTACTTC.

This clone occurred a few times. The chain links TRBV7-2 to TRBJ2-3; 7 bases agree with TRBD2. V trimming: 1 base; J trimming: 0 bases; junction bases outside the gene matches: 4. From germline, CDR1 is SGHTA and CDR2 FQGNSA. The CDR3 has 16 residues. CDR3 loop: CASSLGSSGSTDTQYF. The DNA for the CDR3 is TGTGCCAGCAGCTTAGGAAGTAGCGGGAGCACAGATACGCAGTATTTT. The full variable domain, rest sourced from reference TRBV7-2 and TRBJ2-3, is GAGVSQSPSNKVTEKGKDVELRCDPISGHTALYWYRQSLGQGLEFLIYFQGNSAPDKSGLPSDRFSAERTGGSVSTLTIQRTQQEDSAVYLCASSLGSSGSTDTQYFGPGTRLTVL.

V is TRBV2 and J is TRBJ2-7; 12 nucleotides agree with TRBD2. This CDR3 comprises 15 residues. The trim removed 4 bases at V and 4 bases at J, leaving 5 bases unmatched. Germline V lookup: CDR1 SNHLY, CDR2 FYNNEI. The CDR3 coding sequence is TGTGCCAGCAGTGCTCTAGCGGGGGGGAGGTACGAGCAGTACTTC. As protein: CASSALAGGRYEQYF.